This is a list of T cell receptor beta chains from one sample in a study of vaccination effects on CD4 cells after COVID-19. No antigen has been assigned to these receptors. Produced via immunoSEQ multiplex PCR; TCRdb's table is partial and in-frame only. The data show roughly 46,000 clones, with nearly 75% seen just once and 5% to 5.5% held by the top ten. The sample was CD4+ T cells from PBMCs cultured without peptide, taken after COVID-19 vaccination. These receptors were taken from a human donor who had a prior SARS-CoV-2 infection. The CDR3 runs from the conserved cysteine through the conserved F or W. Fields, in order: J gene, clone size, V gene, D gene, CDR3 DNA, CDR3 protein. A D gene is named only where the DNA matches it firmly. The size entry is marked missing in some rows and otherwise reads once, few, many or a size class.

J gene: TRBJ1-1
clone size: once
V gene: TRBV7-7
D gene: NA
CDR3 DNA: TGTGCTAGCAGCTACGACACAAACACTGAAGCTTTCTTT
CDR3 protein: CASSYDTNTEAFF

J gene: TRBJ1-1
clone size: NA
V gene: TRBV2
D gene: TRBD1
CDR3 DNA: TGTGCCAGCATAAGGGACAGGGGTACTGAAGCTTTCTTT
CDR3 protein: CASIRDRGTEAFF

J gene: TRBJ2-3
clone size: few
V gene: TRBV3-1/TRBV3-2
D gene: NA
CDR3 DNA: TGTGCCAGCAGCCAAGTCCTAGGGGGTCGCACAGATACGCAGTATTTT
CDR3 protein: CASSQVLGGRTDTQYF

J gene: TRBJ2-7
clone size: NA
V gene: TRBV7-9
D gene: NA
CDR3 DNA: TGTGCCAGCAGCCCTGGGGGGTACTCTTTCTACGAGCAGTACTTC
CDR3 protein: CASSPGGYSFYEQYF

J gene: TRBJ2-3
clone size: once
V gene: TRBV7-9
D gene: TRBD2
CDR3 DNA: TGTGCCAGCAGCTTAATGCGGGGACTAGCCTCAGATACGCAGTATTTT
CDR3 protein: CASSLMRGLASDTQYF

J gene: TRBJ1-6
clone size: few
V gene: TRBV28
D gene: TRBD1
CDR3 DNA: TGTGCCAGCAGTCCGGGGACAGGGGATAATTCACCCCTCCACTTT
CDR3 protein: CASSPGTGDNSPLHF

J gene: TRBJ2-5
clone size: NA
V gene: TRBV5-1
D gene: NA
CDR3 DNA: TGCGCCAGCAGCACCTACAGGGGCGGAGGGGAGACCCAGTACTTC
CDR3 protein: CASSTYRGGGETQYF

J gene: TRBJ2-5
clone size: NA
V gene: TRBV5-4
D gene: TRBD2
CDR3 DNA: TGTGCCAGCAGCCTGGGGGCGGGAGGGATTCAAGAGACCCAGTACTTC
CDR3 protein: CASSLGAGGIQETQYF

J gene: TRBJ2-1
clone size: NA
V gene: TRBV5-6
D gene: NA
CDR3 DNA: TGTGCCAGCAGCTTGACGGTTAGCTCCTACAATGAGCAGTTCTTC
CDR3 protein: CASSLTVSSYNEQFF

J gene: TRBJ2-1
clone size: NA
V gene: TRBV30
D gene: NA
CDR3 DNA: TGTGCCTGGACACGGGACCCCGGCTCGAGTGAGCAGTTCTTC
CDR3 protein: CAWTRDPGSSEQFF

J gene: TRBJ2-3
clone size: once
V gene: TRBV7-9
D gene: TRBD2
CDR3 DNA: TGTGCCAGCAGCAGAGGTAGCGGGGGATTCACAGATACGCAGTATTTT
CDR3 protein: CASSRGSGGFTDTQYF

J gene: TRBJ2-1
clone size: few
V gene: TRBV9
D gene: TRBD2
CDR3 DNA: TGTGCCAGCAGCGCGACTAGCGGGGTTTCCTACAATGAGCAGTTCTTC
CDR3 protein: CASSATSGVSYNEQFF

J gene: TRBJ2-1
clone size: NA
V gene: TRBV5-4
D gene: TRBD1
CDR3 DNA: TGTGCCAGCAGCTTACCCCGGGGACAGGGGTCCAATGAGCAGTTCTTC
CDR3 protein: CASSLPRGQGSNEQFF

J gene: TRBJ1-2
clone size: NA
V gene: TRBV4-3
D gene: TRBD1
CDR3 DNA: TGCGCCAGCAGCCAAGACTCATTATGGACAGGGCGGGGCTACACCTTC
CDR3 protein: CASSQDSLWTGRGYTF

J gene: TRBJ1-1
clone size: NA
V gene: TRBV2
D gene: NA
CDR3 DNA: TGTGCCAGCAGGCAGGGGTTTCACACTGAAGCTTTCTTT
CDR3 protein: CASRQGFHTEAFF

J gene: TRBJ1-2
clone size: NA
V gene: TRBV4-1
D gene: NA
CDR3 DNA: TGCGCCAGCAGCCGACGGGGGGGCAACTATGGCTACACCTTC
CDR3 protein: CASSRRGGNYGYTF

J gene: TRBJ1-5
clone size: few
V gene: TRBV12-2
D gene: NA
CDR3 DNA: TGTGCAAGTCGCTTTGAGCGTTCGCCCCAGCATTTT
CDR3 protein: CASRFERSPQHF

J gene: TRBJ2-2
clone size: NA
V gene: TRBV11-2
D gene: NA
CDR3 DNA: TGTGCCAGCAGCTCCATTCAGAACACCGGGGAGCTGTTTTTT
CDR3 protein: CASSSIQNTGELFF

J gene: TRBJ1-1
clone size: NA
V gene: TRBV2
D gene: NA
CDR3 DNA: TGTGCCAGCAGTGAACAGGGGAACATGAACACTGAAGCTTTCTTT
CDR3 protein: CASSEQGNMNTEAFF

J gene: TRBJ1-2
clone size: few
V gene: TRBV27
D gene: NA
CDR3 DNA: TGTGCCAGCAGTTATACGGGGAGCGGTGGCTACACCTTC
CDR3 protein: CASSYTGSGGYTF

J gene: TRBJ2-1
clone size: NA
V gene: TRBV6-2/TRBV6-3
D gene: TRBD2
CDR3 DNA: TGTGCCAGCAGCTTAGGACTAGTTATCGGCAATGAGCAGTTCTTC
CDR3 protein: CASSLGLVIGNEQFF

J gene: TRBJ1-2
clone size: NA
V gene: TRBV7-9
D gene: NA
CDR3 DNA: TGTGCCAGCAGCTCCCGGGGTCTATATGGCTACACCTTC
CDR3 protein: CASSSRGLYGYTF

J gene: TRBJ1-5
clone size: NA
V gene: TRBV4-2
D gene: NA
CDR3 DNA: TGTGCCAGCAGCCAAGGTTCTTTGGGGGCTGGCAATCAGCCCCAGCATTTT
CDR3 protein: CASSQGSLGAGNQPQHF

J gene: TRBJ2-3
clone size: few
V gene: TRBV5-6
D gene: NA
CDR3 DNA: TGTGCCAGCAGCTTTCTCGGGGGCGCTACAGATACGCAGTATTTT
CDR3 protein: CASSFLGGATDTQYF

J gene: TRBJ1-1
clone size: few
V gene: TRBV5-4
D gene: NA
CDR3 DNA: TGTGCCAGCAGCTTGAGCAGGGGCTACACTGAAGCTTTCTTT
CDR3 protein: CASSLSRGYTEAFF

J gene: TRBJ1-2
clone size: NA
V gene: TRBV6-5
D gene: TRBD1
CDR3 DNA: TGTGCCAGCAGTTGGCAGGGACAGGGGGCGGATGGCTACACCTTC
CDR3 protein: CASSWQGQGADGYTF

J gene: TRBJ2-7
clone size: once
V gene: TRBV10-3
D gene: TRBD2
CDR3 DNA: TGTGCCATCAGTGATCCCTACACTAGCGGAGGTTCCTACGAGCAGTACTTC
CDR3 protein: CAISDPYTSGGSYEQYF

J gene: TRBJ2-2
clone size: NA
V gene: TRBV11-3
D gene: NA
CDR3 DNA: TGTGCCAGCAGCTTAGTCGGGTCAGTCACCGGGGAGCTGTTTTTT
CDR3 protein: CASSLVGSVTGELFF

J gene: TRBJ1-1
clone size: few
V gene: TRBV5-1
D gene: NA
CDR3 DNA: TGCGCCAGCAGCTTGCAGGACTCGAACACTGAAGCTTTCTTT
CDR3 protein: CASSLQDSNTEAFF

J gene: TRBJ2-7
clone size: NA
V gene: TRBV30
D gene: NA
CDR3 DNA: TGTGCCTGGAGCATGGTGGGGGTTTCAGGCGAGCAGTACTTC
CDR3 protein: CAWSMVGVSGEQYF

J gene: TRBJ1-1
clone size: NA
V gene: TRBV12-5
D gene: NA
CDR3 DNA: TGTGCTACCTGCATAGACGTTCCGGGCACTGAAGCTTTCTTT
CDR3 protein: CATCIDVPGTEAFF

J gene: TRBJ2-3
clone size: NA
V gene: TRBV30
D gene: TRBD2
CDR3 DNA: TGTGCCTGGAGCGCCGGACTAGCGGGAATAAGTAATACGCAGTATTTT
CDR3 protein: CAWSAGLAGISNTQYF